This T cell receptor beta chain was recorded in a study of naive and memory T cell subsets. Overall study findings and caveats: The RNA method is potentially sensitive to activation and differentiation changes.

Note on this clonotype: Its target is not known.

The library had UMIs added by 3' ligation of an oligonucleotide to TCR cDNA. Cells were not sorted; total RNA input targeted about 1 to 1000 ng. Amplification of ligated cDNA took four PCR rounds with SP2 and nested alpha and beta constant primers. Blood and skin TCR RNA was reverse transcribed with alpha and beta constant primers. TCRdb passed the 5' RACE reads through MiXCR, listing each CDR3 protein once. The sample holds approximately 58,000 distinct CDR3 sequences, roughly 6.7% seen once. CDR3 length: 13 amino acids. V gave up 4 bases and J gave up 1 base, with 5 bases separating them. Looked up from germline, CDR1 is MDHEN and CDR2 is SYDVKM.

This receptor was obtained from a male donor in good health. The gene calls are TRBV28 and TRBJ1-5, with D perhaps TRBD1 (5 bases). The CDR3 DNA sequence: TGTGCCAGCAGTTGGGGCAGCAATCAGCCCCAGCATTTT. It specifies CASSWGSNQPQHF.